What follows are 5 T cell receptor beta chains derived from one specimen sequenced in a study of T cell repertoires in cytomegalovirus infection. TCRdb re-analysed the reads in MiXCR, keeping a single row per CDR3 protein. The sample shows about 450,000 distinct CDR3 sequences, roughly 31% of them seen only once. The sample taken for sequencing was PBMCs. These receptors came from a human donor in good health (CMV status not recorded). Some clones in this sample may be carry-over from other donors' samples.

This clonotype appeared many times. The chain joins TRBV6-1 to TRBJ1-2, with TRBD1 as a possible D gene (5 bases). The CDR3 length is 15 residues. Germline-derived CDR1 and CDR2 are MNHNS and SASEGT. The V end was cut by 8 bases, the J end by 5 bases, with 21 bases between. CDR3 sequence: CASRGGAAVRYGYTF. The DNA for the CDR3 is TGTGCCAGCCGTGGCGGGGCAGCAGTGAGATATGGCTACACCTTC.

This clonotype appeared many times. The chain combines TRBV7-8 with TRBJ2-5, with 12 bases aligning to TRBD2. V dropped 5 bases and J dropped 4; count of bases not matched to a gene: 14. The CDR3 sequence is 18 residues long. Germline values: CDR1 SGHVS, CDR2 FQNEAQ. In DNA, the CDR3 is TGTGCCAGCAGCCCCCGGGGGGGGCTAGCGGGGGGGTCAGAGACCCAGTACTTC. This translates into CASSPRGGLAGGSETQYF.

This clonotype was counted ten times or more. The rearrangement uses TRBV7-3 and TRBJ1-4, with no clear D. Germline CDR1 and CDR2: SGHTA and FQGTGA. The CDR3 contains 13 residues. V was pared by 4 bases and J by 8 bases, with 11 bases between. The CDR3: CASSSGLGEKLFF. The DNA of the CDR3 is TGTGCCAGCAGCTCCGGGCTGGGGGAAAAACTGTTTTTT.

This clonotype was counted a few times. CDR3 amino acids: CASSPVGLAETQYF. CDR3 nucleotides: TGTGCCAGCAGCCCAGTGGGGCTAGCTGAGACCCAGTACTTC. The rearrangement uses TRBV7-8 and TRBJ2-5; either TRBD1 or TRBD2 may supply D (5 bases each). The CDR3 is made up of 14 amino acids. Germline values: CDR1 SGHVS, CDR2 FQNEAQ. Trimming took 5 bases from V and 5 from J, leaving 15 bases between them.

There are a few counts of this clonotype. The chain is built from TRBV6-1 and TRBJ2-1, with D tentatively TRBD1 (5 bases). The CDR3 totals 15 residues. Germline CDR1 reads MNHNS; CDR2 reads SASEGT. V was clipped by 8 bases and J by 2 bases, with 16 bases between them. The chain's CDR3 is CASGAQGATYNEQFF. In nucleotides, the CDR3 is TGTGCCAGCGGAGCCCAGGGTGCAACCTACAATGAGCAGTTCTTC.